The T cell receptor beta chain described here comes from a study of blood T cell repertoires in COVID-19. Turning to the study itself: Spain, Italy and the United States supplied samples that represented acute and convalescent COVID-19.

The CDR3 has 14 residues. Trimming at V came to 2 bases and at J to 7 bases, leaving 4 bases not matched to a gene. CDR1 and CDR2 from the germline V gene are MNHNY and SVGAGI (reference sequence). The data were produced by immunoSEQ multiplex PCR, yet TCRdb's version contains in-frame clones alone and is incomplete. The sample lists 290,000 or so clones, approximately 86% occurring once. This receptor was identified in a man between 18 and 29 years old with active or convalescent COVID-19. Specimen: peripheral blood. J is TRBJ1-2 and V is TRBV6-6; 10 bases line up with TRBD1. The CDR3 is CASSYRDRGGGYTF. In DNA form, the CDR3 reads TGTGCCAGCAGTTACCGGGACAGGGGTGGTGGCTACACCTTC.